This T cell receptor beta chain appears in the sequencing data of a study of molecular identifiers for immune sequencing clone quantification. Findings of the study overall: Single-cell amounts of spiked Jurkat TCR RNA were reportedly detectable among fewer than 1.3 million naive cells. Molecules of identical TCR sharing a barcode could underestimate highly expanded clone sizes.

Using its own MiXCR run on the PCR reads, TCRdb lists one record per CDR3 protein. The table includes 100,000 or so distinct CDR3 sequences, under 25% detected once. A remark on this clonotype: The antigen is unknown. A clone one base away is much larger, so this may be a read error. Lacking the conserved final phenylalanine or tryptophan, this CDR3 likely reflects a read error.

The CDR3 contains 13 residues. J was trimmed by 3 bases and V by 6 bases; bases with no gene match: 5. Germline V gene sequence: CDR1 MDHEN, CDR2 SYDVKM. Source material: naive CD8+ T cells from blood, with Jurkat cell RNA spiked in. Regarding subset: FACS-sorted CD8+CD4-CCR7+CD45RA+ naive T cells. The receptor was isolated from a human donor in good health. Some libraries in this study had Jurkat cell RNA spiked in. The chain is built from TRBV28 and TRBJ2-7, with 7 bases matching TRBD1. CDR3 in amino acids: CASRVAGGYEQYL. CDR3 in DNA: TGTGCCAGCAGGGTGGCAGGGGGCTACGAGCAGTACCTC.